The 25 T cell receptor beta chains below all came from one sample that was sequenced in a study of a mutant IDH1 vaccine in newly diagnosed glioma. TCRdb's table, derived via immunoSEQ multiplex PCR, lists solely in-frame clones and lacks some. The table shows under 85,000 clones, with approximately 85% occurring only once. Indicated time point: week 23, last vaccination. A single vaccine dose contained 300 ug of mutant IDH1 20-mer peptide, and topical imiquimod was used with it. For these TCRs, the target antigens are not known. Source: PBMCs, taken from a glioma patient whose treatment included an IDH1 peptide vaccine. These receptors all stem from a woman aged 50 to 65 with glioma.

V and J are TRBV5-1 and TRBJ2-1; D ambiguous. Trimming pared 8 bases from V and 10 bases from J, leaving 19 bases between. The CDR3 is 13 residues long. Germline V gene sequence: CDR1 SGHRS, CDR2 YFSETQ. The CDR3 loop is CASNQDGSGEQFF. DNA of the CDR3: TGCGCCAGTAACCAGGACGGGTCCGGGGAGCAGTTCTTC.

The chain is built from TRBV6-6 and TRBJ2-1, with 8 bases identical to TRBD2. The CDR3 consists of 14 residues. The J segment lost 7 bases and the V segment lost 6 bases, leaving 8 bases of the junction unmatched. Germline CDR1 is MNHNY and CDR2 is SVGAGI (reference sequence). The CDR3 spells CASRMGSGKNEQFF. CDR3 DNA sequence: TGTGCCAGCAGAATGGGTAGCGGGAAGAATGAGCAGTTCTTC.

This chain links TRBV30 with TRBJ2-7; D gene uncertain. This CDR3 is 13 amino acids long. Germline V gene data show CDR1 as GTSNPN and CDR2 as SVGIG (reference sequence). V was shortened by 1 base and J by 2 bases, with 9 bases between the two germline ends. The CDR3 reads CAWSGRDAYEQYF. The DNA for the CDR3 is TGTGCCTGGAGTGGGCGAGACGCCTACGAGCAGTACTTC.

The chain couples TRBV28 to TRBJ2-7; D gene ambiguous. Trimming took 5 bases from V and 4 from J, leaving 6 bases between them. Germline lookup yields CDR1 MDHEN and CDR2 SYDVKM. The CDR3 has 11 amino acids. Here the CDR3 DNA reads TGTGCCAGCAGTCTTCAATACGAGCAGTACTTC. Translation gives CASSLQYEQYF.

The genes are TRBV27 and TRBJ1-4, with unresolved D. V lost 4 bases and J lost 6, with 18 bases in between. CDR3 length: 16 amino acids. Germline V CDR1 and CDR2: MNHEY, SMNVEV (reference sequence). The CDR3 loop reads CASSSQIGSADEKLFF. CDR3 nucleotides: TGTGCCAGCAGTTCCCAAATAGGCAGCGCGGATGAAAAACTGTTTTTT.

The chain is built from TRBV7-9 and TRBJ2-7, with D perhaps TRBD1 or TRBD2 (5 bases each). CDR1 and CDR2 from the germline V gene are SEHNR and FQNEAQ (reference sequence). The CDR3 length is 13 residues. V lost 5 bases and J 3 bases, leaving 11 bases between the germline ends. The DNA for the CDR3 is TGTGCCAGCAGCGGGGCCGGACTCTACGAGCAGTACTTC. This sequence encodes CASSGAGLYEQYF.

This rearrangement joins TRBV7-9 to TRBJ2-7; D is uncertain. The V end was cut by 5 bases, the J end by 0 bases, with 8 bases between. The CDR3 covers 13 residues. The germline CDR1 and CDR2 sequences are SEHNR and FQNEAQ (reference sequence). The CDR3 is CASSVHISYEQYF. DNA for the CDR3: TGTGCCAGCAGCGTACACATCTCCTACGAGCAGTACTTC.

V and J are TRBV2 and TRBJ1-2, with D possibly TRBD1 on 6 matching bases. This CDR3 region has 13 residues. Trimming removed 6 bases at V and 8 bases at J, with 16 bases between. Germline V CDR1 and CDR2: SNHLY, FYNNEI. The DNA for the CDR3 is TGTGCCAGCAGCATTTACAGGGCTTCCGGCTACACCTTC. Translation gives CASSIYRASGYTF.

This chain joins TRBV27 and TRBJ1-2, with TRBD1 as a possible D gene (6 bases). From germline, CDR1 is MNHEY and CDR2 SMNVEV (reference sequence). The ends were cut back, 5 bases at V and 6 bases at J, with 10 bases in the middle. The length of the CDR3 is 12 residues. The CDR3 bases are TGTGCCAGCAGTATAGGGGGGAATGGCTACACCTTC. Residues: CASSIGGNGYTF.

The chain couples TRBV19 to TRBJ1-1; TRBD1 is a possible D gene (5 bases). The CDR3 is 12 amino acids. The V and J ends lost 8 bases and 0 bases respectively, with 7 bases between them. Germline loops: CDR1 LNHDA, CDR2 SQIVND (reference sequence). The CDR3 loop reads CASGGVNTEAFF. CDR3 in DNA: TGTGCCAGTGGGGGGGTGAACACTGAAGCTTTCTTT.

The genes are TRBV11-2 and TRBJ1-5, with a weak D call TRBD1 (5 bases). CDR3 length equals 14 residues. Trimming left V 5 bases short and J 9 bases short, with 17 bases between. CDR1 SGHAT and CDR2 FQNNGV come from the germline V gene. DNA of the CDR3: TGTGCCAGCAGCCCCGGGGCGGGAGCTGGGCCCCAGCATTTT. Translated: CASSPGAGAGPQHF.

The chain has TRBV6-1 and TRBJ1-2, with unresolved D. The germline CDR1 and CDR2 sequences are MNHNS and SASEGT. The CDR3 extends over 14 amino acids. Between the trimmed V and J ends, which lost 2 bases and 5 bases, there was a span of 12 bases. CDR3 DNA: TGTGCCAGCAGTGAACGGGAAATGGGTTATGGCTACACCTTC. Its translation: CASSEREMGYGYTF.

This chain uses TRBV9 with TRBJ2-1, with 9 bases fitting TRBD1. Germline CDR1 SGDLS, CDR2 YYNGEE. Trimming removed 2 bases from V and 7 bases from J; junction bases left unmatched: 4. The CDR3 consists of 14 residues. The CDR3 DNA sequence: TGTGCCAGCAGCGTGGGACAGGGCGGGAATGAGCAGTTCTTC. Protein product: CASSVGQGGNEQFF.

The chain carries TRBV5-1 and TRBJ1-1, with D uncertain. The CDR3 extends over 14 amino acids. Germline V gene lookup returns CDR1 SGHRS and CDR2 YFSETQ. The V and J ends lost 1 base and 1 base respectively, with 8 bases between them. The CDR3 protein is CASSLQQSNTEAFF. In DNA, the CDR3 is TGCGCCAGCAGCTTGCAACAGTCGAACACTGAAGCTTTCTTT.

This clone is a singleton in its sample. J is TRBJ2-2 and V is TRBV4-1; D may be TRBD1 (5 bases). Germline-derived CDR1 and CDR2 are MGHRA and YSYEKL. Trimming shortened V by 4 bases and J by 7 bases, and 7 bases separated the two germline ends. This CDR3 contains 12 residues. CDR3 nucleotides: TGCGCCAGCAGCCTAGGGGTCGGGGAGCTGTTTTTT. Residues: CASSLGVGELFF.

The rearrangement links TRBV5-1 to TRBJ2-2, with TRBD2 matching over 7 bases. The V gene's germline CDR1 is SGHRS and CDR2 YFSETQ. The V segment lost 2 bases and the J segment 2 bases; nucleotides outside the gene matches: 6. There are 16 residues in the CDR3. The chain's CDR3 is CASSFLASGNTGELFF. The DNA for the CDR3 is TGCGCCAGCAGCTTTTTGGCTAGCGGAAACACCGGGGAGCTGTTTTTT. The complete variable domain, with remaining parts taken from reference TRBV5-1 and TRBJ2-2, reads KAGVTQTPRYLIKTRGQQVTLSCSPISGHRSVSWYQQTPGQGLQFLFEYFSETQRNKGNFPGRFSGRQFSNSRSEMNVSTLELGDSALYLCASSFLASGNTGELFFGEGSRLTVL.

The rearrangement links TRBV5-1 to TRBJ2-3; 9 nucleotides align to TRBD2. The CDR3 is 18 residues long. The V segment lost 0 bases and the J segment 0 bases; nucleotides outside the gene matches: 8. The V gene's germline CDR1 is SGHRS and CDR2 YFSETQ. Written as DNA, the CDR3 is TGCGCCAGCAGCTTGGCCCTTCTAGCGGGGCCGAGCACAGATACGCAGTATTTT. Protein: CASSLALLAGPSTDTQYF.

This chain uses TRBV7-9 with TRBJ2-3; D ambiguous. V was cut by 5 bases and J by 0 bases, with 3 bases left in between. This CDR3 is built from 12 residues. The germline V gene encodes CDR1 SEHNR and CDR2 FQNEAQ (reference sequence). This CDR3 is CASSPSTDTQYF. The CDR3 DNA is TGTGCCAGCAGCCCTAGCACAGATACGCAGTATTTT.

This chain joins TRBV6-5 and TRBJ2-5; 8 bases fit TRBD2. The J call may be incorrect, as the DNA end agrees better with TRBJ2-7. The CDR3 runs to 13 residues. CDR1 and CDR2 (germline): MNHEY, SVGAGI. CDR3 in DNA: TGTGCCACCACGAGCGGGAGCACCTACGAGCAGTACTTC. Translating it yields CATTSGSTYEQYF.

This clone was picked up a small number of times. This chain uses TRBV27 with TRBJ1-6, with 9 bases lining up with TRBD1. The CDR3 is 15 residues long. V lost 3 bases to trimming and J lost 10 bases; unmatched junction nucleotides: 7. Germline CDR1 MNHEY, CDR2 SMNVEV (reference sequence). CDR3 sequence reads: CASSFRTGVGSPLHF. The CDR3 DNA sequence: TGTGCCAGCAGTTTCAGGACAGGGGTAGGATCACCCCTCCACTTT.

This clone occurred once. The chain is built from TRBV7-8 and TRBJ2-7, with TRBD1 matching over 8 bases. V was pared by 5 bases and J by 2 bases, with 8 bases of the junction left unmatched. Germline V lookup: CDR1 SGHVS, CDR2 FQNEAQ. This CDR3 contains 15 residues. The CDR3 DNA follows: TGTGCCAGCAGCGGAGGACAGGGCTTGGCCTACGAGCAGTACTTC. It is translated as CASSGGQGLAYEQYF.

This sequence joins TRBV19 and TRBJ2-7; 10 bases map to TRBD1. Germline V gene lookup returns CDR1 LNHDA and CDR2 SQIVND (reference sequence). The CDR3 is 13 residues long. Germline trimming cut 10 bases from V and 5 bases from J; bases unmatched to any gene: 8. The DNA for the CDR3 is TGTGCCACCAGGGACAGGGGAATAGACGAGCAGTACTTC. Protein: CATRDRGIDEQYF.

In its sample, this clone was seen a few times. The J gene is TRBJ1-6, the V gene TRBV2, with D possibly TRBD1 on 5 matching bases. V was trimmed by 1 base and J by 9 bases, leaving 13 bases between them. CDR3 length: 15 residues. Looked up from germline, CDR1 is SNHLY and CDR2 is FYNNEI. The CDR3 coding sequence is TGTGCCAGCAGTGAAGTCGGCAGGGAATTTTCACCCCTCCACTTT. This gives the protein CASSEVGREFSPLHF.

This rearrangement joins TRBV2 to TRBJ2-7; possible D gene TRBD1, 5 bases. Germline CDR1 SNHLY, CDR2 FYNNEI. The V and J ends lost 4 bases and 2 bases respectively, with 12 bases between them. This CDR3 is built from 14 residues. The CDR3 sequence: CASSGQGITYEQYF. CDR3 in DNA: TGTGCCAGCAGTGGCCAGGGCATTACCTACGAGCAGTACTTC.

The chain has TRBV12-5 and TRBJ2-1; no clear D. CDR1 is LGHNT and CDR2 is FRNRAP in the germline V gene. CDR3 length: 13 amino acids. Trimming removed 3 bases from V and 5 bases from J, with 8 bases in between. Here the CDR3 DNA reads TGTGCTAGTGGTTTAGGCTGGAACAATGAGCAGTTCTTC. Amino acids: CASGLGWNNEQFF.